This TCR beta chain was obtained from a study of beta chain features in type 1 diabetes. The study's findings and limits: For TCRB rearrangement, an influence of HLA type remained unresolved here.

Expressed TCRB transcripts got sequenced, as all isolated RNA was reverse transcribed. The protocol was immunoSEQ multiplex PCR, while the TCRdb copy is restricted to in-frame clones and leaves out a portion. The sample lists about 330,000 clones, around 10% seen once, with just over 0.015% in the top ten. Sampling consisted of one heparinised blood draw per donor, averaging about 110 mL. Regarding this clone: What it binds is not known.

CDR3 length: 14 amino acids. CDR1 and CDR2 (germline): KGHSH, LQKENI. V was trimmed by 6 bases and J by 4 bases, leaving 13 bases between them. The V and J genes are TRBV18 and TRBJ1-5; D not resolved. The sample was naive CD4+ T cells from blood. This receptor was obtained from a woman aged 25 to 45 in good health. The CDR3 is CASSAGSENQPQHF. In nucleotides, the CDR3 is TGTGCCAGCTCGGCCGGGAGCGAAAATCAGCCCCAGCATTTT.